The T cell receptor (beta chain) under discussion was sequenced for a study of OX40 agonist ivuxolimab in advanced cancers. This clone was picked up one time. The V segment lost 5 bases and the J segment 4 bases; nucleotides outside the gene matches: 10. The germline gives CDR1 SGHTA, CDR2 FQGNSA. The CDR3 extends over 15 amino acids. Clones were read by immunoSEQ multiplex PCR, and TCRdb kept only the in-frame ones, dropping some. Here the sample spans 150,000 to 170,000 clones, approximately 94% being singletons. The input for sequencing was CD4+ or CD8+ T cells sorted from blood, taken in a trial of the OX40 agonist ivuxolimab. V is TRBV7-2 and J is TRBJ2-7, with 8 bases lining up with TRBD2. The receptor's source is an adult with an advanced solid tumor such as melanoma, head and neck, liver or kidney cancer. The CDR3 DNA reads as TGTGCCAGCAGCCCCAGCGGGAGCCAATCTTACGAGCAGTACTTC. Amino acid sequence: CASSPSGSQSYEQYF.